This T cell receptor beta chain was found in a study of PD-1 blockade in classical Hodgkin lymphoma. Clones were sequenced by immunoSEQ multiplex PCR, and TCRdb holds only the in-frame ones, with some missing. Seen here are about 7,000 clones, under 80% observed once, and the top ten hold roughly 8.1%. The time point denotes: newly diagnosed, previously untreated cHL patient sample. The CDR3 is 14 amino acids. The germline V gene encodes CDR1 MGHRA and CDR2 YSYEKL. V lost 4 bases to trimming and J lost 2 bases, with 12 bases between them. Turning to this clone: Its antigen is not known.

Study findings and constraints: Diminished baseline TCR diversity has been reported in newly diagnosed patients relative to healthy donors.

Input material: peripheral blood mononuclear cells (PBMCs). The TCR comes from a human donor with classical Hodgkin lymphoma. The chain uses TRBV4-1 and TRBJ2-7; D is tentatively TRBD1 or TRBD2 (5 bases each). CDR3: CASSRHEGTYEQYF. In nucleotides, the CDR3 is TGCGCCAGCAGCCGGCATGAGGGGACCTACGAGCAGTACTTC.